Detailed here is one TCR beta chain. What it recognizes is unknown. The data were obtained in a study of PD-1 blockade in classical Hodgkin lymphoma. Study-wide points: Compared with healthy donors, newly diagnosed patients reportedly showed lower baseline TCR diversity. Reasons behind the repertoire differences stay unclear, perhaps disease activity or earlier therapy.

Trimming cost V 3 bases and J 10 bases, with 9 bases left between them. The CDR3 consists of 11 residues. Germline values: CDR1 MNHEY, CDR2 SMNVEV (reference sequence). Libraries were prepared by immunoSEQ multiplex PCR; TCRdb keeps only in-frame clonotypes and omits some of them. The sample has roughly 16,000 clones; 80% to 95% are singletons. Time point in this sample: newly diagnosed, previously untreated cHL patient sample. Thawed PBMCs were the source of CD4+ T cells, purified by magnetic negative selection. For comparison, PBMCs from newly diagnosed, untreated classical Hodgkin lymphoma were used.

This sequence originates from a human donor with classical Hodgkin lymphoma. Sequencing input: CD4+ T cells from blood. J is TRBJ1-2 and V is TRBV27; tentatively, D is TRBD1 (5 bases). The CDR3 DNA follows: TGTGCCAGCAGTTTCGGGGGTACCTACACCTTC. Protein product: CASSFGGTYTF.